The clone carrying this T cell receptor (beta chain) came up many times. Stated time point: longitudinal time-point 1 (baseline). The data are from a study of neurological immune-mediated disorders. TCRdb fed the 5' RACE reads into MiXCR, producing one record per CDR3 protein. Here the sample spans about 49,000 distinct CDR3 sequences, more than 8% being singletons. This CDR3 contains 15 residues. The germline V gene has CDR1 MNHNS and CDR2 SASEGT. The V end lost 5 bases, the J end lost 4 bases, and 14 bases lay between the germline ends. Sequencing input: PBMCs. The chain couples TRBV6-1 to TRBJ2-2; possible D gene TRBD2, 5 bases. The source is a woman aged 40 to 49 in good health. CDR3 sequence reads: CASSPRGGSTGELFF. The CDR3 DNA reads TGTGCCAGCAGTCCCCGGGGTGGGAGCACCGGGGAGCTGTTTTTT.